What follows are 9 T cell receptor beta chains derived from one specimen sequenced in a study of T cell repertoires in cytomegalovirus infection. Via MiXCR, TCRdb re-called the reads, giving one row per CDR3 protein. This table holds some 300,000 distinct CDR3 sequences, 15% to 20% found once. The sample was PBMCs. The receptors were gathered from a human donor in good health (CMV status not recorded). Some clones in this sample may be carry-over from other donors' samples.

This clonotype was observed many times. The limits of the CDR3 on the DNA are not certain, so only TCRdb's listed CDR3 is given. This sequence joins TRBV12-3 or TRBV12-4 and TRBJ1-6. Counting both end residues, the CDR3 totals 15 amino acids. The CDR3 loop reads CASSSSRNYNSPLHF.

This clonotype was counted many times. The chain joins TRBV12-3 or TRBV12-4 to TRBJ2-4, with 7 bases that match TRBD2. With 7 bases clipped from V and 8 bases from J, the junction kept 11 bases outside the gene matches. This CDR3 spans 14 amino acids. CDR3 loop: CASTRSGGVDIQYF. The CDR3 DNA reads TGTGCCAGCACTCGGTCGGGGGGTGTTGACATTCAGTACTTC.

This clonotype has just a few counts. The chain couples TRBV7-2 to TRBJ2-3; TRBD1 might be the D (6 bases). There are 12 residues in the CDR3. Trimming stripped 11 bases from V and 2 bases from J, with 11 bases between. The germline CDR1 and CDR2 sequences are SGHTA and FQGNSA. The DNA for the CDR3 is TGTGCCGGGGCAGGGGCCACAGATACGCAGTATTTT. As protein: CAGAGATDTQYF.

In its sample, this clonotype was seen many times. V gene TRBV28 combines with J gene TRBJ2-7; 7 bases map to TRBD1. The CDR3 spans 13 residues. The germline V gene encodes CDR1 MDHEN and CDR2 SYDVKM. V lost 5 bases to trimming and J lost 5 bases; unmatched junction nucleotides: 6. The CDR3 sequence: CASSVLQGHEQYF. CDR3 in DNA: TGTGCCAGCAGTGTATTACAGGGGCACGAGCAGTACTTC.

Ten or more counts support this clonotype. The chain is built from TRBV7-2 and TRBJ2-2; the D is unclear. Germline values: CDR1 SGHTA, CDR2 FQGNSA. The CDR3 totals 18 residues. The germline V and J ends were trimmed by 3 bases and 3 bases, with 20 bases remaining between them. CDR3 loop: CASSFRNPTLSDTGELFF. CDR3 in DNA: TGTGCCAGCAGCTTCCGAAACCCGACCTTGTCGGACACCGGGGAGCTGTTTTTT.

The chain carries TRBV7-3 and TRBJ2-2, with D uncertain. Trimming stripped 6 bases from V and 6 bases from J, with 8 bases between. This CDR3 region has 12 residues. From germline, CDR1 is SGHTA and CDR2 FQGTGA. CDR3 coding DNA: TGTGCCAGCAGGGGCGATTCCGGGGAGCTGTTTTTT. It specifies CASRGDSGELFF.

The chain recombines TRBV6-1 with TRBJ2-5; the D gene is possibly TRBD1 (6 bases). The germline V gene encodes CDR1 MNHNS and CDR2 SASEGT. The CDR3 runs 11 residues. The V end lost 6 bases, the J end lost 13 bases, and 15 bases lay between the germline ends. The CDR3 bases are TGTGCCAGCAGCTCCCGGGACATCGTGTACTTC. Translated: CASSSRDIVYF.

The rearrangement links TRBV12-3 or TRBV12-4 to TRBJ2-7; D tentatively reads TRBD1 or TRBD2 (5 bases each). V was clipped by 5 bases and J by 9 bases, with 17 bases between them. This CDR3 is built from 13 residues. CDR3 DNA: TGTGCCAGCAGTCCGGACTGGGTGCAGGGGCAGTACTTC. It yields the protein CASSPDWVQGQYF.

There are many counts of this clonotype. This rearrangement joins TRBV24-1 to TRBJ2-3; perhaps TRBD1 as D (6 bases). The CDR3 contains 13 residues. Germline assignment: CDR1 KGHDR and CDR2 SFDVKD. V was trimmed by 2 bases and J by 8 bases, leaving 10 bases between them. As DNA, the CDR3 is TGTGCCACCAGTGATTACAGGGCGATTACGCAGTATTTT. It is translated as CATSDYRAITQYF.